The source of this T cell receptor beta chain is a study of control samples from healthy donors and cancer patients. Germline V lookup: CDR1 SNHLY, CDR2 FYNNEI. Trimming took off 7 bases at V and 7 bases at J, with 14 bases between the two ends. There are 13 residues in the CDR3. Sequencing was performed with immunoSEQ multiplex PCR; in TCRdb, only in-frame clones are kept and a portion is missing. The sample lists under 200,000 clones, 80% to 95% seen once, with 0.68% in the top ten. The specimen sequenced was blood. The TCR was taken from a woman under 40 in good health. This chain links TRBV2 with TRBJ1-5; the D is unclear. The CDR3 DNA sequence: TGTGCCAGCACCCAAAATGGACTCCAGCCCCAGCATTTT. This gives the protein CASTQNGLQPQHF.